This entry lists 14 T cell receptor beta chains sequenced from one sample in a study of CD8 T cells in ankylosing spondylitis. These receptors' antigens are unknown. Overall study results and limits: A TCR beta motif of roughly eight highly homologous variants appeared characteristic of ankylosing spondylitis blood.

MiXCR was run by TCRdb on the 5' RACE reads, yielding one entry per CDR3 protein. Counted here are hundreds of thousands of distinct CDR3 sequences, around 11% occurring once; the ten biggest clones make up 0.51%. The sample comprised blood, either unsorted or a sorted T cell fraction (not recorded which). The receptors were gathered from a male donor with ankylosing spondylitis.

The V gene is TRBV4-2, the J gene TRBJ1-2; possibly TRBD1 for D (5 bases). This CDR3 comprises 15 residues. The germline CDR1 and CDR2 sequences are LGHNA and YNFKEQ. Deletions cut 1 base from V and 12 bases from J, with 21 bases between. The CDR3 loop reads CASSQGGGRDLRNTF. The CDR3 DNA sequence: TGTGCCAGCAGCCAAGGGGGCGGACGGGACCTTCGGAACACCTTC.

CDR3 amino acids: CSARGQGRVTGELFF. The CDR3 DNA follows: TGCAGTGCTAGAGGACAGGGCCGGGTAACCGGGGAGCTGTTTTTT. V usage is TRBV20-1 and J usage is TRBJ2-2; TRBD1 matches 7 bases. V trimming: 1 base; J trimming: 5 bases; junction bases outside the gene matches: 7. Germline values: CDR1 DFQATT, CDR2 SNEGSKA (reference sequence). The CDR3 has 15 residues.

The genes are TRBV20-1 and TRBJ1-2; TRBD1 aligns across 10 bases. The ends lost 5 bases at V and 8 bases at J; junction bases unmatched: 5. The germline V gene has CDR1 DFQATT and CDR2 SNEGSKA (reference sequence). The CDR3 is 12 amino acids. CDR3 in DNA: TGCAGTGCTCTCCAGGGACAGGGGGGCTACACCTTC. This translates into CSALQGQGGYTF.

This chain joins TRBV7-2 and TRBJ2-2; 12 bases are shared with TRBD2. The CDR3 runs 16 residues. Germline-derived CDR1 and CDR2 are SGHTA and FQGNSA. V shed 4 bases and J 9 bases; nucleotides not matched to a gene: 9. The CDR3 is CASSYASGGAVRELFF. CDR3 nucleotides: TGTGCCAGCAGCTACGCTAGCGGGGGGGCCGTCAGGGAGCTGTTTTTT.

This clonotype occurred many times. The chain recombines TRBV24-1 with TRBJ2-1, with 9 bases matching TRBD1. Germline V gene lookup returns CDR1 KGHDR and CDR2 SFDVKD. The CDR3 runs to 16 residues. The J segment lost 7 bases and the V segment lost 4 bases, leaving 10 bases of the junction unmatched. CDR3 region: CATSDRGQGNGNEQFF. For the CDR3, the DNA is TGTGCCACCAGTGACAGGGGACAGGGCAATGGGAATGAGCAGTTCTTC.

This clonotype turned up a few times. The chain has TRBV7-9 and TRBJ2-5; no clear D gene. The CDR3 runs 14 residues. V dropped 0 bases and J dropped 1 base, with 6 bases sitting between them. The germline CDR1 and CDR2 sequences are SEHNR and FQNEAQ (reference sequence). The CDR3 coding sequence is TGTGCCAGCAGCTTAGCTGACACCCAAGAGACCCAGTACTTC. It codes for CASSLADTQETQYF.

This chain joins TRBV20-1 and TRBJ2-5; weak D call: TRBD2 (5 bases). The germline CDR1 and CDR2 sequences are DFQATT and SNEGSKA (reference sequence). There are 14 residues in the CDR3. V gave up 2 bases and J gave up 5 bases, with 15 bases separating them. The CDR3 spells CSARLRPTGETQYF. Written as DNA, the CDR3 is TGCAGTGCTAGACTGAGACCCACGGGGGAGACCCAGTACTTC.

Of note for this clonotype: The junction departs from germline at one end; a sequencing error may be responsible. This rearrangement joins TRBV7-7 to TRBJ2-1, with a possible D match to TRBD2 (6 bases). The CDR3 runs 15 residues. The germline V gene encodes CDR1 SSHAT and CDR2 FNYEAQ (reference sequence). The CDR3 nucleotides are TGTGCTAGCAGCTTTGGGCGGGACTCCTACAATGAGCAGTTCTTC. It is translated as CASSFGRDSYNEQFF.

There are a few counts of this clonotype. The rearrangement uses TRBV12-3 or TRBV12-4 and TRBJ1-3, with D uncertain. The CDR3 totals 16 residues. V lost 2 bases and J lost 3, with 14 bases in between. This CDR3 reads CASSLTSGSGGNTIYF. CDR3 DNA: TGTGCCAGCAGTTTAACCTCGGGGAGTGGTGGAAACACCATATATTTT.

The chain joins TRBV4-1 to TRBJ1-2; 9 nucleotides align to TRBD1. V dropped 5 bases and J dropped 2; count of bases not matched to a gene: 6. The CDR3 extends over 15 amino acids. Germline loops: CDR1 MGHRA, CDR2 YSYEKL. The CDR3 bases are TGCGCCAGCAGCGCCACCGGGACAGGGAACTATGGCTACACCTTC. Translating gives CASSATGTGNYGYTF.

The rearrangement joins TRBV20-1 to TRBJ2-1; D not resolved. The CDR3 consists of 10 residues. From germline, CDR1 is DFQATT and CDR2 SNEGSKA (reference sequence). Deletions cut 6 bases from V and 12 bases from J, with 12 bases between. The CDR3 loop is CSARVFGQFF. CDR3 sequence (DNA): TGCAGTGCCCGAGTGTTTGGGCAGTTCTTC.

In this sample, this clonotype turned up many times. J is TRBJ1-2 and V is TRBV6-1, with 11 positions matching TRBD1. This CDR3 has 18 residues. Germline values: CDR1 MNHNS, CDR2 SASEGT. V gave up 7 bases and J gave up 2 bases; unmatched junction bases: 15. In DNA, the CDR3 is TGTGCCAGCACTATAGGGTGGGACAGGGGGAAAGTGAACTATGGCTACACCTTC. Its protein is CASTIGWDRGKVNYGYTF.

This clonotype came up many times. V gene TRBV20-1 combines with J gene TRBJ2-1, with D perhaps given as TRBD1 or TRBD2 (5 bases each). The V and J ends lost 3 bases and 10 bases respectively, with 13 bases between them. Per the germline V gene, CDR1 is DFQATT and CDR2 is SNEGSKA (reference sequence). The CDR3 has 12 amino acids. The CDR3 DNA reads as TGCAGTGCTAGGTTCCCCTGGGGGGAGCAGTTCTTC. It encodes CSARFPWGEQFF.

This chain connects TRBV20-1 to TRBJ2-3; 9 nucleotides line up with TRBD2. Per germline, CDR1 DFQATT and CDR2 SNEGSKA (reference sequence). V was clipped by 3 bases and J by 4 bases; unmatched bases: 2. The CDR3 runs to 13 residues. The CDR3 region is CSASRLAADTQYF. The CDR3, as DNA: TGCAGTGCTAGCAGACTAGCGGCAGATACGCAGTATTTT.